Below are 21 T cell receptor beta chains sequenced from a single sample in a study of OX40 agonist ivuxolimab in advanced cancers. This table comes from immunoSEQ multiplex PCR, and its TCRdb copy is limited to in-frame clones, with some not included. The sample consists of tens of thousands of clones, approximately 80% of them appearing once. This specimen was CD4+ or CD8+ T cells sorted from blood, taken in a trial of the OX40 agonist ivuxolimab. The receptors shown here come from an adult with an advanced solid tumor such as melanoma, head and neck, liver or kidney cancer.

The CDR3 is CASSTPEGGVTEAFF. CDR3 bases: TGCGCCAGCAGCACCCCGGAGGGGGGGGTCACTGAAGCTTTCTTT. The chain employs TRBV5-1 and TRBJ1-1; D possibly corresponds to TRBD1 (6 bases). The CDR3 consists of 15 residues. Germline assignment: CDR1 SGHRS and CDR2 YFSETQ. V gave up 4 bases and J gave up 4 bases, with 17 bases separating them.

The rearrangement links TRBV10-3 to TRBJ2-1; D remains unclear. V was cut by 0 bases and J by 7 bases, with 7 bases left in between. CDR1 ENHRY and CDR2 SYGVKD come from the germline V gene. This CDR3 has 13 amino acids. The CDR3 coding sequence is TGTGCCATCAGTGAGTCAATGTTTAATGAGCAGTTCTTC. Its translation is CAISESMFNEQFF.

The J gene is TRBJ2-5, the V gene TRBV5-1; the D gene is possibly TRBD2 (5 bases). Germline CDR1 reads SGHRS; CDR2 reads YFSETQ. V was cut by 4 bases and J by 3 bases, with 10 bases left in between. CDR3 size: 13 residues. CDR3 loop: CASSRGFEETQYF. CDR3 bases: TGCGCCAGCAGCCGGGGATTCGAAGAGACCCAGTACTTC.

In DNA, the CDR3 is TGTGCCATCAGTGAGTCAACCTACGAGCAGTACTTC. This gives the protein CAISESTYEQYF. The chain has TRBV10-3 and TRBJ2-7; no reliable D call. The germline gives CDR1 ENHRY, CDR2 SYGVKD. The CDR3 is 12 residues long. The V end was cut by 0 bases, the J end by 2 bases, with 2 bases between.

The chain joins TRBV27 to TRBJ1-6, with 8 positions matching TRBD1. The germline V gene has CDR1 MNHEY and CDR2 SMNVEV (reference sequence). The CDR3 totals 17 residues. V lost 3 bases, J lost 7 bases, and 11 bases stayed unmatched. The CDR3 DNA is TGTGCCAGCAGTTTTCAAGACAGGGGAAAAAGAAATTCACCCCTCCACTTT. Encoded protein: CASSFQDRGKRNSPLHF.

The chain uses TRBV7-3 and TRBJ1-1; a weak D match, TRBD1 (6 bases). CDR3 length equals 14 residues. V was pared by 4 bases and J by 4 bases, with 13 bases between. Per the germline V gene, CDR1 is SGHTA and CDR2 is FQGTGA. The CDR3 spells CASSSGHRVTEAFF. The CDR3 DNA is TGTGCCAGCAGCTCAGGTCACAGGGTCACTGAAGCTTTCTTT.

The chain joins TRBV10-2 to TRBJ1-1; no reliable D call. The CDR3 runs to 14 residues. The ends were cut back, 6 bases at V and 4 bases at J, with 15 bases in the middle. The V gene's germline CDR1 is WSHSY and CDR2 SAAADI. The CDR3 DNA reads TGCGCCAGCAGCTCCGGCGCGACCGGCACTGAAGCTTTCTTT. Protein: CASSSGATGTEAFF.

This chain joins TRBV19 and TRBJ2-6; D unresolved. Germline CDR1 LNHDA, CDR2 SQIVND (reference sequence). V lost 6 bases, J lost 0 bases, and 9 bases lay in between. This CDR3 has 15 amino acids. As DNA, the CDR3 is TGTGCCAGTAGGTACAGATACTCTGGGGCCAACGTCCTGACTTTC. It is translated as CASRYRYSGANVLTF.

The V gene is TRBV29-1, the J gene TRBJ2-7; possible D gene TRBD1, 6 bases. This CDR3 is built from 11 residues. Between the trimmed V and J ends, which lost 4 bases and 12 bases, there was a span of 16 bases. Germline V gene data show CDR1 as SQVTM and CDR2 as ANQGSEA. The CDR3 DNA sequence: TGCAGCGTTGGGTCCCGGGACAATCTGTACTTC. Protein product: CSVGSRDNLYF.

The V call is TRBV15, the J call TRBJ1-2, with no clear D. Trimming cost V 1 base and J 5 bases, with 8 bases left between them. The V gene's germline CDR1 is LNHNV and CDR2 YYDKDF (reference sequence). This CDR3 spans 13 amino acids. Here the CDR3 reads CATSRGTTYGYTF. The DNA for the CDR3 is TGTGCCACCAGCAGAGGGACCACTTATGGCTACACCTTC.

The rearrangement links TRBV11-2 to TRBJ2-1, with a tentative D call TRBD1 (7 bases). Per the germline V gene, CDR1 is SGHAT and CDR2 is FQNNGV. CDR3 length: 16 amino acids. The ends were cut back, 5 bases at V and 5 bases at J, with 19 bases in the middle. CDR3 DNA sequence: TGTGCCAGCAGCGCCAGGGGGGCGGGAATCGACAATGAGCAGTTCTTC. Translating gives CASSARGAGIDNEQFF.

The V call is TRBV14, the J call TRBJ1-1; D ambiguous. The CDR3 consists of 13 residues. Trimming cost V 3 bases and J 0 bases, with 5 bases left between them. In germline, CDR1 is SGHDN, CDR2 FVKESK. Written as DNA, the CDR3 is TGTGCCAGCAGCCAGGCGATGAACACTGAAGCTTTCTTT. Amino acids: CASSQAMNTEAFF.

This sequence joins TRBV6-1 and TRBJ2-7; TRBD1 matches at 11 bases. Germline V lookup: CDR1 MNHNS, CDR2 SASEGT. Losses at the gene ends were 7 bases for V and 3 bases for J; bases not matched to a gene: 5. The CDR3 contains 14 residues. The CDR3 bases are TGTGCCAGCAAGGGACAGGGGGGGAGCTACGAGCAGTACTTC. Translated, it gives CASKGQGGSYEQYF.

The chain joins TRBV6-5 to TRBJ2-7; TRBD1 agrees at 7 bases. Germline assignment: CDR1 MNHEY and CDR2 SVGAGI. Trimming removed 4 bases from V and 0 bases from J; junction bases left unmatched: 6. This CDR3 is 15 amino acids long. The CDR3 DNA reads TGTGCCAGCAGTTCCTACCGACAGGGCTCCTACGAGCAGTACTTC. Amino acids: CASSSYRQGSYEQYF.

This CDR3 reads CASSLQGTGELFF. The DNA of the CDR3 is TGCGCCAGCAGCTTGCAAGGCACCGGGGAGCTGTTTTTT. V and J are TRBV5-1 and TRBJ2-2; D is unresolved. V lost 1 base and J 4 bases, leaving 5 bases between the germline ends. This CDR3 is 13 amino acids long. CDR1 SGHRS and CDR2 YFSETQ come from the germline V gene.

The CDR3 protein is CASSPSGRGADTQYF. As DNA, the CDR3 is TGTGCCAGCAGCCCTAGCGGGAGAGGGGCAGATACGCAGTATTTT. The chain recombines TRBV7-3 with TRBJ2-3; TRBD2 matches at 10 bases. J lost 4 bases, V lost 5 bases, and 6 bases had no gene match. The germline gives CDR1 SGHTA, CDR2 FQGTGA. The CDR3 covers 15 residues.

The chain employs TRBV2 and TRBJ2-7; D is possibly TRBD1 or TRBD2 (5 bases each). Trimming left V 5 bases short and J 2 bases short, with 13 bases between. The CDR3 totals 14 residues. Germline V gene data show CDR1 as SNHLY and CDR2 as FYNNEI. This chain's CDR3 is CASSPGRRAYEQYF. The CDR3 region has the DNA TGTGCCAGCAGTCCGGGACGAAGAGCCTACGAGCAGTACTTC.

This clone came up a few times. This chain's CDR3 is CASSPLGHSGEKLFF. In DNA form, the CDR3 reads TGTGCCAGTAGTCCTCTAGGACACTCCGGGGAAAAACTGTTTTTT. The chain combines TRBV19 with TRBJ1-4, with D perhaps matching TRBD1 (5 bases). V was trimmed by 5 bases and J by 8 bases, leaving 18 bases between them. CDR3 length: 15 residues. CDR1 and CDR2 from the germline V gene are LNHDA and SQIVND (reference sequence).

This clone turned up a few times. The chain couples TRBV7-6 to TRBJ2-1; 12 bases match TRBD2. Germline CDR1 SGHVS, CDR2 FNYEAQ. V was clipped by 3 bases and J by 7 bases; unmatched bases: 4. The CDR3 contains 15 residues. The CDR3 bases are TGTGCCAGCAGCTTGTGGACTAGCGGGGAGAATGAGCAGTTCTTC. Translation: CASSLWTSGENEQFF.

The chain employs TRBV6-5 and TRBJ1-2, with 9 bases aligning to TRBD1. The CDR3 contains 12 residues. J was trimmed by 7 bases and V by 6 bases; bases with no gene match: 3. The germline CDR1 and CDR2 sequences are MNHEY and SVGAGI. The CDR3 is CASRGTGTGYTF. The CDR3 DNA sequence: TGTGCCAGCAGGGGGACAGGGACTGGCTACACCTTC.

J is TRBJ1-1 and V is TRBV6-5; D is ambiguous. Germline V lookup: CDR1 MNHEY, CDR2 SVGAGI. V was shortened by 6 bases and J by 2 bases, with 13 bases between the two germline ends. The CDR3 covers 14 residues. The CDR3 nucleotides read TGTGCCAGCAGATCGTCAGGTCTTAACACTGAAGCTTTCTTT. Its translation: CASRSSGLNTEAFF.